This T cell receptor (beta chain) originates from a study of T cell therapy after organ transplantation (dated by TCRdb to the late 2010s). General notes on the study: Therapy products were autologous CMV-specific T cells expanded in vitro for about 15 days with a peptide pool of 30 HLA class I and II CMV epitopes. Up to 6 T cell doses were administered to patients every 2 weeks, and patients were monitored for about 7 months after therapy was completed. About 80% of the ten patients were classed as clinical responders and two as nonresponders. Patients received a median of 1.92 x 10^8 CMV-specific T cells across 2 to 6 intravenous infusions. An open-label phase I trial of autologous CMV-specific adoptive T cell therapy in solid-organ transplant recipients was the basis for the study, which was a follow-up TRBV repertoire analysis. Peripheral blood samples for the pretherapy time point were taken before T cell therapy began. Of the ten or so patients, only 8 had long-term post-therapy samples available.

This sample's time point label indicates: before start of T cell therapy. Patients were solid-organ transplant recipients with drug-resistant/recurrent cytomegalovirus. Ten or so trial participants were chosen for repertoire analysis on the basis of the availability of post-therapy peripheral blood mononuclear cells. Viable CD3+CD8+CD4- lymphocytes were sorted from PBMCs on a BD FACSAria III. The Qiagen DNeasy Kit was used to extract genomic DNA from sorted cells. As for this clone: Its specific antigen is unknown. Per-base quality was not reported, and no clone a single base away is much larger than it.

The trim is 4 bases for V and 11 bases for J, with a gap of 16 bases between the germline ends. From the germline V gene (reference sequence), CDR1 is MNHEY and CDR2 is SMNVEV. The CDR3 runs 13 residues from the cysteine to the phenylalanine. Only CDR3 DNA is held: 39 bases, read in frame from base 1. What the research found in general, with its limitations: Fold change in CD8 clonality after therapy was inversely correlated with pretherapy clonality, suggesting that less biased repertoires were more receptive to remodeling. Assessment of confounders such as concurrent antirejection and antiviral medications was prevented by the small cohort. Before therapy, nonresponders had marked clonal expansions, and their repertoires changed minimally after therapy. The small number of expansions detected in nonresponders may be due to reduced sample coverage caused by poor CD8+ T cell yield. Reconstitution after therapy appeared to include not only transferred clonotypes but also endogenous clonotypes that had not been detected in the therapy products.

TRB CDR3 regions were amplified from genomic DNA with the immunoSEQ two-step, bias-controlled multiplex PCR assay. CDR3 libraries were sequenced on an Illumina NextSeq 500. On the study's bioinformatics: The immunoSEQ Analyzer platform was used for initial alignment and bioinformatics, including bias normalization against synthetic CDR3 analogs. Annotation of V, D and J genes followed the definitions in the IMGT database. Further TRBV analyses used VDJtools version 1.1.10 and the R package tcR version 2.2.1.11 with default settings. For the GLIPH analysis, version 1.0 was run with default settings. Significant clonotype frequency changes were tested by 2-sided binomial test with Benjamini-Hochberg correction (alpha = 0.01) in CDR3 sequences with at least 5 reads. TCRdb took over this immuneACCESS table, retaining in-frame rearrangements with V and J assigned. Such tables are incomplete; in checked studies, under half of the missing clones stem from an unresolved V gene, and the remainder is unexplained. That table is the source of V, J and clone size, and D and trimming were worked out from the DNA. The table for this sample lists more than 2,000 clones; 91% of them were counted only once. The biggest ten clones account for around 21% of the sample.

The sample in question was CD8+ T cells from blood, obtained before autologous CMV-specific T cell therapy. This sequence uses TRBV27 and TRBJ2-3, with the D gene too uncertain to name. This TCR was recovered from a human patient who had received a solid organ transplant and had CMV disease. The CDR3 reads as follows: CASSSTRAWEQYF. The DNA sequence reads TGTGCCAGCAGTTCGACCCGGGCCTGGGAGCAGTATTTT.